This T cell receptor (beta chain) was captured by sequencing in a study of blood T cell repertoires in COVID-19. Profiled with immunoSEQ multiplex PCR; TCRdb holds only in-frame clones, not every one. This sample carries about 170,000 clones, about 89% of them seen once, and the ten largest clones take 0.7% to 0.9%. With 8 bases removed from V and 8 bases from J, the gap between germline ends came to 15 bases. Germline CDR1 is LNHDA and CDR2 is SQIVND (reference sequence). The CDR3 runs to 12 residues. Material for sequencing was PBMCs or T cells enriched from blood (not recorded which). This chain joins TRBV19 and TRBJ1-2, with a possible D match to TRBD1 (6 bases). This clonotype was obtained from a woman between 18 and 29 years old who had recovered from COVID-19. The CDR3 DNA sequence: TGTGCCAGTTCCGGACAGCGTCGCGGCTACACCTTC. Translating it yields CASSGQRRGYTF.